This T cell receptor (beta chain) originates from a study of T cells in localized non-small cell lung cancer. Study-wide results and limits: A median of roughly 52 of the top 100 tumor clones appeared in adjacent lung, which was paired and uninvolved.

A note on this clone: Its matching antigen is unknown.

Profiled with immunoSEQ multiplex PCR; TCRdb holds only in-frame clones, not every one. The sample holds 30,000 to 45,000 clones, around nine tenths seen once. Trimming shortened V by 5 bases and J by 5 bases, and 15 bases separated the two germline ends. This CDR3 is 14 amino acids long. CDR1 and CDR2 (germline): MNHEY, SMNVEV (reference sequence). The sequencing used peripheral blood, collected before any cancer treatment. This TCR was recovered from a woman aged 35 to 75 with stage I lung adenocarcinoma. The V and J genes are TRBV27 and TRBJ1-2; possibly TRBD1 for D (6 bases). This chain's CDR3 is CASSPAGVLYGYTF. CDR3 bases: TGTGCCAGCAGTCCGGCAGGGGTTTTATATGGCTACACCTTC.